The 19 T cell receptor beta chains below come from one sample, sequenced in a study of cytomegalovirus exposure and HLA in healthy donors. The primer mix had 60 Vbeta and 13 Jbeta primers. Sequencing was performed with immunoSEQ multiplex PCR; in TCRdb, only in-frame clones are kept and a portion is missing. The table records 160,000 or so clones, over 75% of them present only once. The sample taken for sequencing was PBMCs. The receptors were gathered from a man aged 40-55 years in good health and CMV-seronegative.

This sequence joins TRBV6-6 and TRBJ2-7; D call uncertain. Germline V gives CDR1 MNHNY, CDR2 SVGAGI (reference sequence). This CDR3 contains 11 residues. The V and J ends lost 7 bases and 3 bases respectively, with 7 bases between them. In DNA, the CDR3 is TGTGCCAGCACGAATAGCTACGAGCAGTACTTC. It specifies CASTNSYEQYF.

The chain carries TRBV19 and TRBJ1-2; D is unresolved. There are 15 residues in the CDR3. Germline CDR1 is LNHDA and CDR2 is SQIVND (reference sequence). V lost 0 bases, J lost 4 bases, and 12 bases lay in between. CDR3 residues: CASSIDLLQFYGYTF. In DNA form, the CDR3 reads TGTGCCAGTAGTATAGATCTATTACAGTTCTATGGCTACACCTTC.

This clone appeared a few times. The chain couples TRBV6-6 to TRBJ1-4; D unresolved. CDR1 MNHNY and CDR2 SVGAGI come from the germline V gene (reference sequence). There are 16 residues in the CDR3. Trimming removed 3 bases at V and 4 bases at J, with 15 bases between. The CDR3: CASSYIRNGDNEKLFF. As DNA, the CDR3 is TGTGCCAGCAGTTATATCAGAAACGGAGATAATGAAAAACTGTTTTTT.

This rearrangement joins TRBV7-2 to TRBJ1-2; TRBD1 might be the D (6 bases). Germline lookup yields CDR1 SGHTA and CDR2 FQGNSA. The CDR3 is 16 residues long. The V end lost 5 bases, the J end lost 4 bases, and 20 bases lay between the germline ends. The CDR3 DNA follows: TGTGCCAGCAGCGAGGGGCCCAGGGGCACGATCTATGGCTACACCTTC. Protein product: CASSEGPRGTIYGYTF.

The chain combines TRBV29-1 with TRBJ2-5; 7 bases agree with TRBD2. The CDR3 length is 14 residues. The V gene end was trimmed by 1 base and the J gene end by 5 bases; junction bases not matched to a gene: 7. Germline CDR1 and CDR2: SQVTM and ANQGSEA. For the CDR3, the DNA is TGCAGCGTTGAAGGTGGGATGGGGGGGGAGACCCAGTACTTC. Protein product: CSVEGGMGGETQYF.

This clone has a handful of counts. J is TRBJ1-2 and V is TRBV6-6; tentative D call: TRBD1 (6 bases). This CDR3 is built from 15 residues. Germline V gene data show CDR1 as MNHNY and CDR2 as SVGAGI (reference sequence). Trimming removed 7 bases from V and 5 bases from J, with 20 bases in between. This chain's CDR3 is CASILRQGQRYGYTF. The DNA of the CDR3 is TGTGCCAGCATTTTACGGCAGGGGCAACGGTATGGCTACACCTTC.

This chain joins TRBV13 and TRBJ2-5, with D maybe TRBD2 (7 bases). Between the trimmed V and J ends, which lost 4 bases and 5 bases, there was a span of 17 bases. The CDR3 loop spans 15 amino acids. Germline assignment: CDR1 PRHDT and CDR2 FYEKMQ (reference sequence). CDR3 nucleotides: TGTGCCAGCAGCTCACATCGGGGGGCCTTGGAGACCCAGTACTTC. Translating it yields CASSSHRGALETQYF.

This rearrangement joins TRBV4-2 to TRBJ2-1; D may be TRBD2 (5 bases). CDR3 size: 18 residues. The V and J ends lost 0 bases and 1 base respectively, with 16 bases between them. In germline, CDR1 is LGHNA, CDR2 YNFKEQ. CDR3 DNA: TGTGCCAGCAGCCAAGATCCCCCGGGGATGGGTTCCTACAATGAGCAGTTCTTC. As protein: CASSQDPPGMGSYNEQFF.

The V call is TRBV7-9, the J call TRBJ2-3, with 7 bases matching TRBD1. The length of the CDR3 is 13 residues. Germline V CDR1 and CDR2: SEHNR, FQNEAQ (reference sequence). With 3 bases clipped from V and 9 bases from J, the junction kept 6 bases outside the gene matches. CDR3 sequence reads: CASSLEQGSTQYF. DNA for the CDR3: TGTGCCAGCAGCTTGGAACAGGGGAGCACGCAGTATTTT.

CDR3 bases: TGTGCCAGCAGCCAAGAGCTGCTTCTCTCGGGGGTGATGGATACGCAGTATTTT. It specifies CASSQELLLSGVMDTQYF. The rearrangement uses TRBV4-2 and TRBJ2-3, with a weak D call TRBD2 (6 bases). The CDR3 is 18 amino acids. The V end lost 0 bases, the J end lost 6 bases, and 22 bases lay between the germline ends. Germline lookup yields CDR1 LGHNA and CDR2 YNFKEQ.

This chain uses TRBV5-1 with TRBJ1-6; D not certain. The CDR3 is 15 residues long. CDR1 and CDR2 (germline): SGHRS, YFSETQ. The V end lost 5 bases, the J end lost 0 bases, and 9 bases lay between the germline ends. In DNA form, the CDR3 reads TGCGCCAGCAGTAAAGATAGCTCCTATAATTCACCCCTCCACTTT. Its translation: CASSKDSSYNSPLHF.

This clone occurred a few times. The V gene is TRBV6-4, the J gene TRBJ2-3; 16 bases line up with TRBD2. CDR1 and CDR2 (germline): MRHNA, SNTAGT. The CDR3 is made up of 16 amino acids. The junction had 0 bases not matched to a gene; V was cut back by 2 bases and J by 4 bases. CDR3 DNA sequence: TGTGCCAGCAGTGACGGGACTAGCGGGGGGGCAGATACGCAGTATTTT. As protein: CASSDGTSGGADTQYF.

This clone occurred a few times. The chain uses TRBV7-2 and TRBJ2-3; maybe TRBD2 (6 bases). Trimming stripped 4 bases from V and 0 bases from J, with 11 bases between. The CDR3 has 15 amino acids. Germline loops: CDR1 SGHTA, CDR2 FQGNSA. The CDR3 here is CASSSGGTSTDTQYF. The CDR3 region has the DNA TGTGCCAGCAGCTCCGGGGGAACTAGCACAGATACGCAGTATTTT.

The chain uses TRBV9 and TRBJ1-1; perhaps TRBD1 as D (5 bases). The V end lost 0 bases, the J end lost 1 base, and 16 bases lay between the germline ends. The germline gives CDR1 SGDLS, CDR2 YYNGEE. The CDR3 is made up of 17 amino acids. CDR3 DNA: TGTGCCAGCAGCGTAGGTCCTGGGGGGATTCGGAACACTGAAGCTTTCTTT. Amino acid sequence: CASSVGPGGIRNTEAFF.

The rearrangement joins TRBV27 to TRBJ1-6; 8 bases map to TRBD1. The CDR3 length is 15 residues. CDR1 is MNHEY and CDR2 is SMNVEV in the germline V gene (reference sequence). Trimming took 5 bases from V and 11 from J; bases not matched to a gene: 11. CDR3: CASSGMGQVGAPLHF. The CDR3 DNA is TGTGCCAGCAGTGGGATGGGACAGGTTGGTGCACCCCTCCACTTT.

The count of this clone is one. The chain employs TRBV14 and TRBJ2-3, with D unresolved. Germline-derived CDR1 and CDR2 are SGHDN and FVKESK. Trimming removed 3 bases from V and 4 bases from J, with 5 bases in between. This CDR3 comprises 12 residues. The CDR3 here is CASSHLPDTQYF. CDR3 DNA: TGTGCCAGCAGCCACCTACCAGATACGCAGTATTTT. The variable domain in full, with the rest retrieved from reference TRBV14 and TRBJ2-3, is EAGVTQFPSHSVIEKGQTVTLRCDPISGHDNLYWYRRVMGKEIKFLLHFVKESKQDESGMPNNRFLAERTGGTYSTLKVQPAELEDSGVYFCASSHLPDTQYFGPGTRLTVL.

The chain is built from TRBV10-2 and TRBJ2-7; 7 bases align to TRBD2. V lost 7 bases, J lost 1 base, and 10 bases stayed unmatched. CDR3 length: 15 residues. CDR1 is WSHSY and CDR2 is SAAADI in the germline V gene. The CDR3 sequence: CASTNQGGSSYEQYF. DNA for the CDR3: TGCGCCAGCACCAATCAGGGAGGGAGTTCCTACGAGCAGTACTTC.

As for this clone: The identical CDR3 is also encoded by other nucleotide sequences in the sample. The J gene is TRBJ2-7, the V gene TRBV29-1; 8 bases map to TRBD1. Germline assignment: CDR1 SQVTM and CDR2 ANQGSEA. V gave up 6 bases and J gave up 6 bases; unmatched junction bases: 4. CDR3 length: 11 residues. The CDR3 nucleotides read TGCAGCGTCGTGACAGGGGTCGAGCAGTACTTC. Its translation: CSVVTGVEQYF.

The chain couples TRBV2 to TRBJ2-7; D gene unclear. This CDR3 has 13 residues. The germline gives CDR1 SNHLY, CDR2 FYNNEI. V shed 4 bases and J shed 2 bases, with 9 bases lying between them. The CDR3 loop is CASSGALTYEQYF. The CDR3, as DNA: TGTGCCAGCAGTGGGGCTCTAACCTACGAGCAGTACTTC.